This T cell receptor beta chain came from a study of molecular identifiers for immune sequencing clone quantification. Study summary: Replicates involved a five-way split of RNA from about 19,000 or 110,000 naive CD8 cells, with sequencing of four.

This clonotype was observed at least ten times. Relative to the germline gene, one junction end is altered; a read error may explain this. One entry per CDR3 protein results from TCRdb running MiXCR on the PCR reads. This table holds tens of thousands of distinct CDR3 sequences, roughly 19% found once. CDR3 length equals 14 residues. Looked up from germline, CDR1 is WSHSY and CDR2 is SAAADI. Sequencing used naive CD8+ T cells from blood, with Jurkat cell RNA spiked in. The subset denotes: FACS-sorted CD8+CD4-CCR7+CD45RA+ naive T cells. The chain joins TRBV10-2 to TRBJ2-3; D ambiguous. This receptor was taken from a human donor in good health. Some libraries in this study had Jurkat cell RNA spiked in. CDR3 sequence: CASSEARISGTRYF. CDR3 DNA sequence: TGCGCCAGCAGTGAAGCTAGAATTAGTGGTACGCGGTATTTT.